The sequence of this T cell receptor beta chain was determined in a study of shared clonotypes between healthy human individuals. The ends lost 7 bases at V and 3 bases at J; junction bases unmatched: 8. CDR3 length equals 14 residues. Germline V gene lookup returns CDR1 MDHEN and CDR2 SYDVKM. Assay used: immunoSEQ multiplex PCR; TCRdb lists only in-frame clones, some missing. The sample holds over a million clones; more than 75% are singletons and the top ten take approximately 0.56%. V and J are TRBV28 and TRBJ1-2; 7 bases line up with TRBD1. This clonotype was sampled from a man between 18 and 29 years old in good health. Some clones in this sample may be carry-over from other donors' samples. Material for sequencing was memory CD4+ T cells from PBMCs. Subset: CD45RA-negative fraction. The CDR3 loop is CASTRRQGDYGYTF. As DNA, the CDR3 is TGTGCCAGCACCCGTCGGCAGGGGGACTATGGCTACACCTTC.